The sequence of this T cell receptor (beta chain) was determined in a study of T cells in Graves' hyperthyroidism and ophthalmopathy. The table lists this clonotype with a few counts. TCR beta CDR3 region amplification was performed from RNA transcripts. HTBI primers were employed in a first-round RT-PCR of the TCR CDR3. Each CDR3 protein is one row after TCRdb ran MiXCR on the multiplex PCR reads. This repertoire shows about 640,000 distinct CDR3 sequences, 45% found once; its top ten account for 7% to 7.5%. CDR3 length equals 12 residues. Germline V gene data show CDR1 as SGHVS and CDR2 as FQNEAQ. The material sequenced was peripheral blood or thyroid tissue (not recorded which). The TCR originated in an adult man with Graves' disease, either hyperthyroidism or ophthalmopathy (not recorded which). V usage is TRBV7-8 and J usage is TRBJ2-5, with 8 positions matching TRBD2. The end of the DNA is better explained by TRBJ2-1, so the J call may be wrong. The CDR3 DNA is TGTGCCAGCAGCCGGGGGGGCAATGAGCAGTTCTTC. Its translation: CASSRGGNEQFF.